A selection of T cell receptor beta chains follows, all from one sample in a study of blood T cells in healthy people across ages. TCRdb passed the 5' RACE reads through MiXCR, listing each CDR3 protein once. The table shows about 1,800,000 distinct CDR3 sequences, with approximately 30% occurring only once. Sample: blood. These receptors were collected from a woman aged 25 to 39 in good health. The conserved cysteine and the conserved F or W are not part of the CDR3 here. Each record gives: CDR3 protein, CDR3 length, J gene, V gene, clone size. Only part of the rows carry a size: once, few, many, or a class if the clone is expanded.

ASNYRVRQGEQF | 12 | TRBJ2-1 | TRBV12-3/TRBV12-4 | many
ASSYLMTRGDTDTQY | 15 | TRBJ2-3 | TRBV6-6 | few
ASSQVLGSGANVLT | 14 | TRBJ2-6 | TRBV3-1 | few
ASSFRRAGTGELF | 13 | TRBJ2-2 | TRBV28 | few
ASSRLAGVVDTQY | 13 | TRBJ2-3 | TRBV2 | -
ASSKGGSYNEQF | 12 | TRBJ2-1 | TRBV28 | many
ASSLLPGQGYEQY | 13 | TRBJ2-7 | TRBV28 | many
ASSPPPGEETQY | 12 | TRBJ2-5 | TRBV18 | -
ASSRDSGPYNEQF | 13 | TRBJ2-1 | TRBV9 | -
ASRSQTVGTRYSNQPQH | 17 | TRBJ1-5 | TRBV12-3/TRBV12-4 | few
ASSPGQGNSYEQY | 13 | TRBJ2-7 | TRBV18 | -
ASSQVAVSKNIQY | 13 | TRBJ2-4 | TRBV4-1 | -
ASNSGYEQY | 9 | TRBJ2-7 | TRBV19 | many
ATSDGNTGATFSEQF | 15 | TRBJ2-1 | TRBV24-1 | few
ASSDQTVAYEQY | 12 | TRBJ2-7 | TRBV5-1 | few
ASSLGELGTDTQY | 13 | TRBJ2-3 | TRBV5-1 | -
SGVQPNGYT | 9 | TRBJ1-2 | TRBV29-1 | many
ASNSDSSYEQY | 11 | TRBJ2-7 | TRBV7-2 | once
ASSELVGGNEQF | 12 | TRBJ2-1 | TRBV2 | -
ASSPGSHTQY | 10 | TRBJ2-3 | TRBV12-3/TRBV12-4 | -
SAVLSGARETQY | 12 | TRBJ2-5 | TRBV20-1 | few
ASIEAGVPYEQY | 12 | TRBJ2-7 | TRBV10-2 | few
ASSRRDRVDGYS | 12 | TRBJ1-2 | TRBV27 | -
ASRFDLRRGSPLH | 13 | TRBJ1-6 | TRBV12-2 | few
ASSQDDGQPQH | 11 | TRBJ1-5 | TRBV3-1 | -
ASSPGLEVSGTDTQY | 15 | TRBJ2-3 | TRBV12-3/TRBV12-4 | many
ASSTRYTGGAEAF | 13 | TRBJ1-1 | TRBV6-5 | few
ASSPWTDPPGELF | 13 | TRBJ2-2 | TRBV5-1 | few
ASSPVPRGVATDTQY | 15 | TRBJ2-3 | TRBV4-1 | many
ARTDRGQMNTEAF | 13 | TRBJ1-1 | TRBV2 | once
ATSSAPGQGTKNIQY | 15 | TRBJ2-4 | TRBV15 | many
AISESVGKAISNQPQH | 16 | TRBJ1-5 | TRBV10-3 | -
ASNDRWNGYT | 10 | TRBJ1-2 | TRBV6-2/TRBV6-3 | -
ASSIPTDSYEQC | 12 | TRBJ2-7 | TRBV5-1 | -
ASRPAEGTYNSPLH | 14 | TRBJ1-6 | TRBV4-1 | -
ASTLDSLNTEAF | 12 | TRBJ1-1 | TRBV3-1 | -
SGELAGGPQY | 10 | TRBJ2-5 | TRBV20-1 | many
SVPEVRGPNNEQF | 13 | TRBJ2-1 | TRBV29-1 | few
ASSLRAGRRNTGELF | 15 | TRBJ2-2 | TRBV7-2 | few
SVEMASGSWETQY | 13 | TRBJ2-5 | TRBV29-1 | many
ASSLGISGRYEQF | 13 | TRBJ2-1 | TRBV7-2 | -
ASSFTILGRRGPGDQY | 16 | TRBJ2-3 | TRBV28 | -
AWSPGDVDIQY | 11 | TRBJ2-4 | TRBV30 | many
SVSGHTDTQY | 10 | TRBJ2-3 | TRBV20-1 | few
ATSGENSNQPQH | 12 | TRBJ1-5 | TRBV24-1 | few
ASSLGDGGPSYEQY | 14 | TRBJ2-7 | TRBV7-9 | -
ASSFLGAREAF | 11 | TRBJ1-1 | TRBV28 | -
ASSLFLIGTGGTDTQY | 16 | TRBJ2-3 | TRBV14 | few
AIGGSQETQY | 10 | TRBJ2-5 | TRBV10-3 | -
ASTPPDRLTDTQY | 13 | TRBJ2-3 | TRBV28 | -
ASSLQGKPDTQY | 12 | TRBJ2-3 | TRBV7-2 | -
ASSGGFQDQPQH | 12 | TRBJ1-5 | TRBV3-1 | few
ANTRTGQGTYNEQF | 14 | TRBJ2-1 | TRBV7-9 | -
SARVLSVSSGRGDEQF | 16 | TRBJ2-1 | TRBV20-1 | few
ASSITGTGDEQY | 12 | TRBJ2-7 | TRBV9 | -